A selection of T cell receptor beta chains follows, all from one sample in a study of blood T cell repertoires in COVID-19. Sequencing was performed with immunoSEQ multiplex PCR; in TCRdb, only in-frame clones are kept and a portion is missing. This table holds 150,000 to 200,000 clones, approximately 87% found once. Sequencing was carried out using peripheral blood. The source is a woman aged 70-85 years with acute or convalescent COVID-19. CDR3s include the opening cysteine and the closing phenylalanine or tryptophan. The order of the fields is V gene, CDR3 protein.

V: TRBV29-1
CDR3: CSVGQTDTQYF

V: TRBV2
CDR3: CASKGAGNTIYF

V: TRBV4-2
CDR3: CASSQALNQPQHF

V: TRBV11-1
CDR3: CASSSDRPYGYTF

V: TRBV5-1
CDR3: CAKNSGQDRAPNGYTF

V: TRBV7-2
CDR3: CASSSSRDRGKQYF

V: TRBV5-4
CDR3: CASSLDIAAYGYTF

V: TRBV6-2/TRBV6-3
CDR3: CASSYGAGANTGELFF

V: TRBV11-2
CDR3: CASSLVGTSGQETQYF

V: TRBV6-5
CDR3: CASSYSVRENTEAFF